This TCR beta chain came from a study of blood T cells in healthy people across ages (dated by TCRdb to the mid-2010s). Study-level background: In model experiments, template switching captured roughly one uniquely barcoded TCR beta cDNA molecule for every two T cells. Age-related changes in TCR beta repertoire diversity were measured in the study by deep sequencing normalized with unique cDNA molecular identifiers. Two additional independent replicas of 1 million unique cDNA reads from the same blood draw were analyzed for two donors (one aged 18 to 30 and one aged 80 or older). To avoid experimental bias, donors of different ages were randomly spread across the sequencing lanes. Donors were grouped into four age groups: young (average approximately 16 years), middle-aged (39), aged (approximately 67) and long-lived (around 80). What the study reported, not specific to this receptor: Because profiling used bulk unsorted PBMCs, naive and antigen-experienced compartments could not be compared conclusively. The CMV infection status of donors was not known, potentially confounding age-related changes in expanded clonotypes. There was a strong correlation between observed TCR beta diversity and the percentage of naive T cells measured by flow cytometry. As age increased, observed TCR beta diversity per million T cells dropped in a roughly linear way, and a significant reduction was already evident by age roughly 36. Compared with the aged group, the long-lived group had more naive CD4+ T cells, fewer expanded clones and increased TCR diversity, suggesting age selection. Estimates of total diversity based on one million sequenced T cells were regarded as lower bounds and as underestimates.

The protocol used for the library was 5' RACE. Sequencing was carried out with an Illumina HiSeq 2500. A second roughly 6 to 12 cycle PCR used a sample-barcoded 5' primer and a J-beta primer mix. A unique molecular identifier was introduced onto each TCR beta cDNA molecule by a template-switch 5' adaptor carrying 12 random nucleotides. Each sample yielded at least 2.5 million CDR3-containing paired-end reads. All of the RNA was converted into first-strand cDNA using the Mint cDNA synthesis kit, with a TRBC-specific oligonucleotide serving as the primer. All cDNA was treated with uracil-DNA glycosylase and then went through a first 18-cycle PCR with the universal primers M1SS and BC2_uni_R. The original methods were these. Each sample was normalized by randomly selecting 1 million high-quality reads, each carrying a distinct molecular identifier. Reads sharing molecular identifiers were discarded rather than binned into consensus sequences. MiTCR, run with a Q25 quality threshold and the strictest error-elimination algorithm, handled CDR3 identification, clonotype clustering and error correction. A nonparametric unseen species model using Euler transformation provided a lower-bound estimate of total TCR beta diversity. Using fastp trimming at Q25 and MiXCR clonotype assembly, TCRdb reanalyzed the public sequencing data and kept in-frame beta chains. For every CDR3 protein sequence, its rows merge into one entry that carries the most common genes and DNA. The V and J calls were determined by TCRdb, not by the authors. The sample has some 710,000 distinct CDR3 sequences on record, about a fifth of them singletons. The ten most abundant clones make up around a fifth of the sample.

As regards this clonotype: This receptor's antigen is unknown. Per-nucleotide qualities are absent, and no much larger clonotype sits a single base away.

The roughly 39 donors, aged roughly 6 to 95 years, were systemically healthy Caucasian individuals from Russia. Roughly 9 milliliters of peripheral blood were drawn from each donor into EDTA-treated Vacutainer tubes. Ficoll-Paque density-gradient centrifugation was used to isolate PBMCs, with at least 7 million per sample. Trizol reagent was used to extract total RNA from PBMCs, with at least 6 micrograms per sample. For every donor, an aliquot of PBMCs went through flow cytometry to measure the percentages of naive CD45RAhigh/CD27high T cells. CDR1 SGHRS and CDR2 YFSETQ are derived from the germline V gene. Counted from cysteine to phenylalanine, this CDR3 has 19 amino acids. Only the CDR3 part of the read is kept: 57 bases, read in frame from the first base. Unmatched junction bases come to 11, with V trimmed by 4 bases and J by 0 bases.

The sequence was collected from a man aged 70-80 years in good health. What was sequenced was blood. The rearrangement combines TRBV5-1 with TRBJ2-1; the central 12 bases match TRBD2. The CDR3 has the sequence CASSPMALAGGRSYNEQFF. The nucleotides read TGCGCCAGCAGCCCCATGGCACTAGCGGGAGGTCGCTCCTACAATGAGCAGTTCTTC.